The 27 T cell receptor beta chains below come from one sample, sequenced in a study of vaccination and CD4 T cells after COVID-19 (dated by TCRdb to 2021 to 2024). Libraries were made using PCR. The data were produced on an Illumina iSeq 100. TCR sequencing of DNA from cultured CD4+ T cells used the Oncomine TCR Beta short-read assay at the Johns Hopkins FTIC core. TCRdb reran the public reads through fastp at Q25 and MiXCR, keeping productive beta chains. Each entry merges the rows of one CDR3 protein and shows their most common DNA and genes. The sample has about 15,000 distinct CDR3 sequences on record, approximately 50% of them singletons. The ten largest clones add up to 20% of the sample. Their antigen targets remain unknown. The treatment or condition label here, explained by the study, means: roughly 10-day PBMC culture with coronavirus spike peptide pools or control peptides (ViraFEST assay).

Sample: CD4+ T cells from blood, cultured in vitro, taken before SARS-CoV-2 vaccination. The receptors originated from a human donor who received a COVID-19 vaccine.

This rearrangement joins TRBV2 to TRBJ2-5; 9 bases are shared with TRBD2. J lost 3 bases, V lost 8 bases, and 10 bases had no gene match. Germline V gives CDR1 SNHLY, CDR2 FYNNEI. The CDR3 loop spans 15 amino acids. The chain's CDR3 is CASSEGGGAEETQYF. Written as DNA, the CDR3 is TGTGCCAGCTCAGAGGGCGGGGGGGCCGAAGAGACCCAGTACTTC.

The genes are TRBV19 and TRBJ2-7; maybe TRBD1 (6 bases). With 3 bases removed from V and 4 bases from J, the gap between germline ends came to 13 bases. CDR1 LNHDA and CDR2 SQIVND come from the germline V gene (reference sequence). The CDR3 consists of 14 residues. The CDR3 bases are TGTGCCAGTAGTATCTTGGACAGAGCTTACGAGCAGTACTTC. It encodes CASSILDRAYEQYF. The full variable domain, completed using reference TRBV19 and TRBJ2-7, is DGGITQSPKYLFRKEGQNVTLSCEQNLNHDAMYWYRQDPGQGLRLIYYSQIVNDFQKGDIAEGYSVSREKKESFPLTVTSAQKNPTAFYLCASSILDRAYEQYFGPGTRLTVT.

This clonotype has more than one count but fewer than ten. The rearrangement links TRBV7-9 to TRBJ2-1, with 8 bases matching TRBD1. This CDR3 has 15 amino acids. The ends lost 5 bases at V and 4 bases at J; junction bases unmatched: 7. Germline values: CDR1 SEHNR, CDR2 FQNEAQ (reference sequence). CDR3 in amino acids: CASSRWTGLYNEQFF. The CDR3 nucleotides are TGTGCCAGCAGCCGATGGACAGGGTTGTACAATGAGCAGTTCTTC.

V usage is TRBV6-1 and J usage is TRBJ1-6; no clear D gene. CDR1 MNHNS and CDR2 SASEGT come from the germline V gene. V was cut by 0 bases and J by 12 bases, with 9 bases left in between. This CDR3 comprises 13 residues. Here the CDR3 DNA reads TGTGCCAGCAGTGAAGCGTACGGAGGACCCCTCCACTTT. Its protein product is CASSEAYGGPLHF.

This chain uses TRBV7-9 with TRBJ2-7; D remains unclear. CDR1 is SEHNR and CDR2 is FQNEAQ in the germline V gene (reference sequence). V was shortened by 2 bases and J by 0 bases, with 14 bases between the two germline ends. The CDR3 loop spans 16 amino acids. The CDR3 bases are TGTGCCAGCAGCTTATTGATCCGCGGCGGCTCCTACGAGCAGTACTTC. Translating it yields CASSLLIRGGSYEQYF.

The V gene is TRBV12-3 or TRBV12-4, the J gene TRBJ1-6; D gene ambiguous. The V and J ends lost 3 bases and 10 bases respectively, with 13 bases between them. This CDR3 spans 14 amino acids. CDR3 amino acids: CASSLEDPGSPLHF. As DNA, the CDR3 is TGTGCCAGCAGTTTGGAGGACCCGGGGTCACCCCTCCACTTT.

The chain is built from TRBV6-1 and TRBJ1-1, with 10 bases matching TRBD1. Per germline, CDR1 MNHNS and CDR2 SASEGT. The CDR3 has 15 amino acids. Germline trimming cut 6 bases from V and 0 bases from J; bases unmatched to any gene: 4. The DNA for the CDR3 is TGTGCCAGCAGCCGGGACAGGGGCATGAACACTGAAGCTTTCTTT. Translating it yields CASSRDRGMNTEAFF.

This clonotype turned up a few times. The rearrangement uses TRBV30 and TRBJ1-1, with a tentative D call TRBD1 (6 bases). The CDR3 consists of 15 residues. Germline V gene data show CDR1 as GTSNPN and CDR2 as SVGIG (reference sequence). Trimming stripped 7 bases from V and 1 base from J, with 19 bases between. CDR3 in DNA: TGTGCCTTACAACGGGGGCAGCTTGAGAACACTGAAGCTTTCTTT. It translates to CALQRGQLENTEAFF.

The rearrangement links TRBV2 to TRBJ1-1; 7 nucleotides agree with TRBD1. Germline V gene lookup returns CDR1 SNHLY and CDR2 FYNNEI. This CDR3 region has 13 residues. Trimming took 3 bases from V and 5 from J; bases not matched to a gene: 3. The CDR3 DNA reads as TGTGCCAGCAGTGAGCAGGGACAGACTGAAGCTTTCTTT. Translated: CASSEQGQTEAFF. The whole variable domain, remainder taken from reference TRBV2 and TRBJ1-1, is EPEVTQTPSHQVTQMGQEVILRCVPISNHLYFYWYRQILGQKVEFLVSFYNNEISEKSEIFDDQFSVERPDGSNFTLKIRSTKLEDSAMYFCASSEQGQTEAFFGQGTRLTVV.

The rearrangement links TRBV20-1 to TRBJ2-3; 8 nucleotides align to TRBD2. CDR3 length: 15 residues. V was pared by 5 bases and J by 6 bases, with 13 bases of the junction left unmatched. Germline V gives CDR1 DFQATT, CDR2 SNEGSKA (reference sequence). This CDR3 is CSAPDLAGTLDTQYF. The DNA for the CDR3 is TGCAGTGCTCCTGACTTAGCGGGGACTCTGGATACGCAGTATTTT.

The rearrangement joins TRBV5-1 to TRBJ1-3; a possible D gene is TRBD1 (6 bases). This CDR3 is built from 15 residues. Deletions cut 0 bases from V and 3 bases from J, with 10 bases between. The germline V gene encodes CDR1 SGHRS and CDR2 YFSETQ. The CDR3 region is CASSLEGGDGNTIYF. DNA of the CDR3: TGCGCCAGCAGCTTGGAGGGGGGAGATGGAAACACCATATATTTT.

This sequence joins TRBV20-1 and TRBJ2-5, with 7 bases matching TRBD2. After removal of 1 base from V and 5 bases from J, the junction contained 7 bases not matched to a gene. Germline values: CDR1 DFQATT, CDR2 SNEGSKA (reference sequence). The length of the CDR3 is 14 residues. CDR3 region: CSARGVGGRETQYF. The DNA for the CDR3 is TGCAGTGCTAGAGGTGTCGGGGGGAGGGAGACCCAGTACTTC.

In DNA, the CDR3 is TGTGCCACCAGTGATAAGGCTACGTGGGAGCAGTACTTC. Translating gives CATSDKATWEQYF. V usage is TRBV24-1 and J usage is TRBJ2-7; D call uncertain. CDR3 size: 13 residues. Trimming removed 3 bases at V and 7 bases at J, with 12 bases between. Germline CDR1 and CDR2: KGHDR and SFDVKD.

This clonotype was detected only a few times. This chain joins TRBV24-1 and TRBJ1-1; D is ambiguous. Germline V lookup: CDR1 KGHDR, CDR2 SFDVKD. Trimming removed 4 bases at V and 1 base at J, with 3 bases between. The CDR3 spans 12 residues. The CDR3 spells CATSDANTEAFF. For the CDR3, the DNA is TGTGCCACCAGTGACGCGAACACTGAAGCTTTCTTT.

V usage is TRBV20-1 and J usage is TRBJ1-2; 8 nucleotides line up with TRBD1. CDR3 length equals 14 residues. Germline V CDR1 and CDR2: DFQATT, SNEGSKA (reference sequence). V gave up 7 bases and J gave up 2 bases; unmatched junction bases: 9. Here the CDR3 reads CSVSSRGRNYGYTF. The CDR3 nucleotides are TGCAGTGTCAGCAGCAGGGGGCGGAACTATGGCTACACCTTC.

This clonotype is medium-sized (0.01 to 0.1%) in the sample. The rearrangement joins TRBV6-5 to TRBJ1-2, with 7 bases that match TRBD1. Germline V gene sequence: CDR1 MNHEY, CDR2 SVGAGI. The CDR3 covers 14 residues. The V and J ends lost 0 bases and 6 bases, in that order; junction bases with no gene match: 4. The CDR3 DNA sequence: TGTGCCAGCAGTTACTCGAACAGGGGCGATGGCTACACCTTC. Encoded protein: CASSYSNRGDGYTF.

This clonotype has just a few counts. The V and J genes are TRBV11-3 and TRBJ2-1, with 7 bases aligning to TRBD1. This CDR3 has 15 amino acids. The V segment lost 7 bases and the J segment 4 bases; nucleotides outside the gene matches: 10. Germline loops: CDR1 SGHNT, CDR2 YENEEA. The CDR3 here is CASTRGGAEYNEQFF. CDR3 coding DNA: TGTGCCAGCACCAGAGGGGGCGCTGAATACAATGAGCAGTTCTTC. The full variable domain, completed using reference TRBV11-3 and TRBJ2-1, is EAGVVQSPRYKIIEKKQPVAFWCNPISGHNTLYWYLQNLGQGPELLIRYENEEAVDDSQLPKDRFSAERLKGVDSTLKIQPAELGDSAVYLCASTRGGAEYNEQFFGPGTRLTVL.

In this sample, this clonotype turned up a few times. The rearrangement uses TRBV24-1 and TRBJ2-4; no clear D gene. The CDR3 is 18 residues long. Germline loops: CDR1 KGHDR, CDR2 SFDVKD. V dropped 4 bases and J dropped 0 bases, with 18 bases sitting between them. The CDR3 nucleotides are TGTGCCACCAGTGACTGTGCCGTGATGTTTACAGCCAAAAACATTCAGTACTTC. This translates into CATSDCAVMFTAKNIQYF.

CDR3 in amino acids: CASSLGGASSYEQYF. The CDR3 DNA reads as TGTGCCAGCAGTCTTGGAGGGGCCAGCTCCTACGAGCAGTACTTC. J is TRBJ2-7 and V is TRBV7-2; D might be TRBD2 (6 bases). The CDR3 loop spans 15 amino acids. Looked up from germline, CDR1 is SGHTA and CDR2 is FQGNSA. V was clipped by 6 bases and J by 0 bases, with 15 bases between them. Using reference TRBV7-2 and TRBJ2-7 for the parts outside the CDR3, the full variable domain is GAGVSQSPSNKVTEKGKDVELRCDPISGHTALYWYRQSLGQGLEFLIYFQGNSAPDKSGLPSDRFSAERTGGSVSTLTIQRTQQEDSAVYLCASSLGGASSYEQYFGPGTRLTVT.

The chain uses TRBV25-1 and TRBJ2-1; 7 bases fit TRBD1. V dropped 3 bases and J dropped 1; count of bases not matched to a gene: 9. The CDR3 contains 17 residues. CDR1 MGHDK and CDR2 SYGVNS come from the germline V gene. This chain's CDR3 is CASSDPRQGNSYNEQFF. CDR3 DNA sequence: TGTGCCAGCAGTGACCCCCGACAGGGCAATTCCTACAATGAGCAGTTCTTC.

V and J are TRBV29-1 and TRBJ1-6; D unclear. The V end was cut by 1 base, the J end by 6 bases, with 7 bases between. This CDR3 is 13 amino acids long. CDR1 and CDR2 from the germline V gene are SQVTM and ANQGSEA. This CDR3 reads CSVEVGVNSPLHF. DNA for the CDR3: TGCAGCGTTGAAGTGGGCGTTAATTCACCCCTCCACTTT.

The chain is built from TRBV5-1 and TRBJ2-3; possibly TRBD2 for D (6 bases). The germline gives CDR1 SGHRS, CDR2 YFSETQ. This CDR3 is built from 16 residues. Trimming shortened V by 5 bases and J by 7 bases, and 23 bases separated the two germline ends. The CDR3 sequence is CASSRGTGTGTNTQYF. CDR3 nucleotides: TGCGCCAGCAGTCGCGGTACCGGGACTGGGACGAATACGCAGTATTTT.

This clonotype was picked up one time. The chain recombines TRBV30 with TRBJ1-3; D gene ambiguous. Trimming removed 2 bases from V and 0 bases from J, with 11 bases in between. This CDR3 is built from 15 residues. Germline-derived CDR1 and CDR2 are GTSNPN and SVGIG (reference sequence). The DNA for the CDR3 is TGTGCCTGGAGTCGTGGCGCCGACTCTGGAAACACCATATATTTT. Translated: CAWSRGADSGNTIYF.

This clonotype was detected only a few times. The rearrangement uses TRBV7-3 and TRBJ2-4; TRBD2 matches 8 bases. This CDR3 contains 16 residues. After removal of 3 bases from V and 9 bases from J, the junction contained 13 bases not matched to a gene. Germline CDR1 is SGHTA and CDR2 is FQGTGA. CDR3 sequence: CASSLASSGGTSIQYF. CDR3 sequence (DNA): TGTGCCAGCAGCTTGGCGTCGAGCGGGGGCACGAGCATTCAGTACTTC.

V gene TRBV6-5 combines with J gene TRBJ2-5, with TRBD1 identical over 9 bases. Germline V CDR1 and CDR2: MNHEY, SVGAGI. With 1 base clipped from V and 5 bases from J, the junction kept 11 bases outside the gene matches. This CDR3 spans 17 amino acids. The CDR3 sequence: CASSYFPGQGLKETQYF. In DNA form, the CDR3 reads TGTGCCAGCAGTTACTTTCCGGGACAGGGTTTAAAGGAGACCCAGTACTTC.

The chain is built from TRBV20-1 and TRBJ2-3, with D perhaps TRBD2 (6 bases). With 0 bases removed from V and 1 base from J, the gap between germline ends came to 11 bases. CDR3 size: 15 residues. Germline CDR1 is DFQATT and CDR2 is SNEGSKA (reference sequence). CDR3 sequence: CSARDGASGTDTQYF. CDR3 DNA: TGCAGTGCTAGAGATGGGGCTAGCGGCACAGATACGCAGTATTTT.

CDR3 DNA: TGCAGTGCTAAAACAGGGGGCAAGGACTATGGCTACACCTTC. It translates to CSAKTGGKDYGYTF. V gene TRBV20-1 combines with J gene TRBJ1-2; 9 bases match TRBD1. There are 14 residues in the CDR3. Trimming at V came to 4 bases and at J to 3 bases, leaving 6 bases not matched to a gene. The germline CDR1 and CDR2 sequences are DFQATT and SNEGSKA (reference sequence).